A single sample is the source of the 21 T cell receptor beta chains below, sequenced in a study of T cells after yellow fever vaccination. TCRdb recomputed calls from the 5' RACE reads with MiXCR, one row per CDR3 protein. The sample holds under 700,000 distinct CDR3 sequences, approximately 16% seen once. The material was PBMCs, obtained around 5 days after the first yellow fever vaccination. These receptors all stem from a man in his late teens or twenties who received the YFV17D yellow fever vaccine.

This clonotype turned up a few times. This chain connects TRBV2 to TRBJ1-6, with D unclear. The germline V gene encodes CDR1 SNHLY and CDR2 FYNNEI. V lost 4 bases and J 11 bases, leaving 9 bases between the germline ends. The CDR3 sequence is 12 residues long. DNA for the CDR3: TGTGCCAGCAGTGTGGGGAATGCACCCCTCCACTTT. This sequence encodes CASSVGNAPLHF.

The V gene is TRBV4-1, the J gene TRBJ1-5; unclear D gene. The germline V gene has CDR1 MGHRA and CDR2 YSYEKL. Trimming removed 1 base at V and 3 bases at J, with 10 bases between. CDR3 length: 15 residues. DNA of the CDR3: TGCGCCAGCAGCCAAGTATATGGTCTCAATCAGCCCCAGCATTTT. It yields the protein CASSQVYGLNQPQHF.

The chain has TRBV6-2 or TRBV6-3 and TRBJ1-2, with D unclear. Germline assignment: CDR1 MNHEY and CDR2 SVGEGT. This CDR3 has 15 amino acids. Trimming cost V 2 bases and J 9 bases, with 19 bases left between them. Here the CDR3 DNA reads TGTGCCAGCAGTTACGCGGTCGGTGGATCTGGTCGCTACACCTTC. The encoded protein is CASSYAVGGSGRYTF.

This clonotype was counted a few times. V is TRBV5-4 and J is TRBJ2-2, with 8 bases that match TRBD2. J lost 3 bases, V lost 7 bases, and 2 bases had no gene match. Germline-derived CDR1 and CDR2 are SGHNT and YYREEE (reference sequence). The CDR3 length is 13 residues. The CDR3 protein is CASLRGDTGELFF. The CDR3 DNA follows: TGTGCCAGCTTGCGGGGGGACACCGGGGAGCTGTTTTTT.

The chain carries TRBV9 and TRBJ2-3; 11 nucleotides align to TRBD2. The V segment lost 0 bases and the J segment 5 bases; nucleotides outside the gene matches: 8. The germline V gene has CDR1 SGDLS and CDR2 YYNGEE. The CDR3 has 17 residues. For the CDR3, the DNA is TGTGCCAGCAGCGTAGAAGGTCTAGCGGGGGGCCTAGATACGCAGTATTTT. Its protein is CASSVEGLAGGLDTQYF.

This clonotype was detected many times. V gene TRBV18 combines with J gene TRBJ1-6; the D is unclear. Germline CDR1 and CDR2: KGHSH and LQKENI. The CDR3 is 13 residues long. Trimming pared 3 bases from V and 10 bases from J, leaving 10 bases between. Written as DNA, the CDR3 is TGTGCCAGCTCACCGGAGTTAAGCTCACCCCTCCACTTT. It is translated as CASSPELSSPLHF.

This clonotype showed up many times. The CDR3 DNA sequence: TGTGCCAGTATCAAGGGGGAGGCCACTGAAGCTTTCTTT. Translated, it gives CASIKGEATEAFF. This chain joins TRBV7-9 and TRBJ1-1; maybe TRBD1 (6 bases). This CDR3 contains 13 residues. Germline lookup yields CDR1 SEHNR and CDR2 FQNEAQ (reference sequence). V was clipped by 9 bases and J by 4 bases, with 15 bases between them. The entire variable domain, with the rest obtained from reference TRBV7-9 and TRBJ1-1, is as follows: DTGVSQNPRHKITKRGQNVTFRCDPISEHNRLYWYRQTLGQGPEFLTYFQNEAQLEKSRLLSDRFSAERPKGSFSTLEIQRTEQGDSAMYLCASIKGEATEAFFGQGTRLTVV.

This sequence joins TRBV14 and TRBJ1-2; TRBD1 might be the D (5 bases). The ends were cut back, 4 bases at V and 5 bases at J, with 14 bases in the middle. The length of the CDR3 is 14 residues. Germline values: CDR1 SGHDN, CDR2 FVKESK. The CDR3 loop reads CASSPRARSYGYTF. As DNA, the CDR3 is TGTGCCAGCAGCCCCAGGGCCAGGAGTTATGGCTACACCTTC.

This clonotype has ten or more counts. The J gene is TRBJ2-1, the V gene TRBV3-1, with 10 positions matching TRBD2. J was trimmed by 8 bases and V by 3 bases; bases with no gene match: 10. Germline lookup yields CDR1 LGHDT and CDR2 YNNKEL (reference sequence). The CDR3 length is 16 residues. CDR3 sequence reads: CASSHPRGLAIHEQFF. CDR3 DNA sequence: TGTGCCAGCAGCCATCCCAGGGGACTAGCGATCCATGAGCAGTTCTTC.

This clonotype occurred a few times. CDR3 amino acids: CASSLGGSIDTQYF. The CDR3 bases are TGTGCCAGCAGCTTGGGGGGGTCAATAGATACGCAGTATTTT. The rearrangement joins TRBV7-2 to TRBJ2-3, with 7 bases identical to TRBD2. Germline V lookup: CDR1 SGHTA, CDR2 FQGNSA. CDR3 length: 14 residues. V shed 3 bases and J 5 bases; nucleotides not matched to a gene: 5.

The table lists this clonotype with a few counts. The chain joins TRBV19 to TRBJ1-1; D remains unclear. V lost 3 bases to trimming and J lost 4 bases, with 6 bases between them. Germline V gene sequence: CDR1 LNHDA, CDR2 SQIVND (reference sequence). The CDR3 contains 12 residues. In DNA, the CDR3 is TGTGCCAGTAGTATGGTAGGCACTGAAGCTTTCTTT. Amino acids: CASSMVGTEAFF.

This clonotype was detected a few times. The rearrangement uses TRBV11-1 and TRBJ2-1; 8 nucleotides agree with TRBD2. The CDR3 length is 16 residues. After removal of 7 bases from V and 4 bases from J, the junction contained 12 bases not matched to a gene. Germline V gene sequence: CDR1 SGHAT, CDR2 FQDESV (reference sequence). In DNA form, the CDR3 reads TGTGCCAGCACCCCCACGGGCGGCGGGGGGTACAATGAGCAGTTCTTC. Its protein is CASTPTGGGGYNEQFF.

This clonotype has just a few counts. DNA of the CDR3: TGCAGTGCTAGATGGAACCGCGGGGAGACCCAGTACTTC. Translating it yields CSARWNRGETQYF. This chain joins TRBV20-1 and TRBJ2-5; the D gene is possibly TRBD2 (5 bases). The CDR3 totals 13 residues. Germline V gives CDR1 DFQATT, CDR2 SNEGSKA (reference sequence). The V and J ends lost 2 bases and 5 bases respectively, with 12 bases between them.

This clonotype was detected ten times or more. The chain combines TRBV12-3 or TRBV12-4 with TRBJ2-5; weak D call: TRBD2 (5 bases). This CDR3 has 14 residues. The V gene lost 1 base and the J gene lost 3 bases, with 9 bases spanning the gap. The CDR3 is CASSLGSGKETQYF. The CDR3 bases are TGTGCCAGCAGTTTAGGGTCGGGGAAAGAGACCCAGTACTTC.

The rearrangement links TRBV7-2 to TRBJ2-1; D gene unclear. V was cut by 5 bases and J by 9 bases, with 8 bases left in between. The CDR3 spans 11 residues. Looked up from germline, CDR1 is SGHTA and CDR2 is FQGNSA. CDR3 sequence: CASSVTSEQFF. The CDR3 DNA is TGTGCCAGCAGCGTTACTTCTGAGCAGTTCTTC.

This chain connects TRBV6-1 to TRBJ2-3; 13 nucleotides align to TRBD2. Germline loops: CDR1 MNHNS, CDR2 SASEGT. CDR3 length: 15 residues. V lost 6 bases to trimming and J lost 6 bases; unmatched junction nucleotides: 6. The CDR3 coding sequence is TGTGCCAGCAGCGAATGGGGACTAGCGGGGGATACGCAGTATTTT. This translates into CASSEWGLAGDTQYF.

The chain links TRBV5-1 to TRBJ2-2; weak D call: TRBD1 (6 bases). The germline V gene encodes CDR1 SGHRS and CDR2 YFSETQ. This CDR3 has 14 residues. Trimming took off 3 bases at V and 6 bases at J, with 12 bases between the two ends. The CDR3, as DNA: TGCGCCAGCAGCTCTACCAGGGGTGCCGGGGAGCTGTTTTTT. Residues: CASSSTRGAGELFF.

This clonotype was picked up a small number of times. This chain connects TRBV28 to TRBJ1-1; TRBD1 agrees at 9 bases. The ends lost 6 bases at V and 6 bases at J; junction bases unmatched: 11. Germline V gene sequence: CDR1 MDHEN, CDR2 SYDVKM. The CDR3 contains 15 residues. CDR3 sequence: CASSRPGQGAPEAFF. The CDR3 DNA sequence: TGTGCCAGCAGCCGTCCGGGACAGGGTGCCCCTGAAGCTTTCTTT.

In this sample, this clonotype turned up a few times. The J gene is TRBJ2-3, the V gene TRBV7-2, with 8 positions matching TRBD1. V lost 5 bases and J lost 2; bases outside the gene matches: 6. This CDR3 is built from 15 residues. CDR1 and CDR2 (germline): SGHTA, FQGNSA. The CDR3 region is CASSEGQGTTDTQYF. The CDR3 nucleotides read TGTGCCAGCAGCGAAGGACAGGGCACCACAGATACGCAGTATTTT.

This clonotype has only a few counts. This chain connects TRBV19 to TRBJ2-2; TRBD2 agrees at 10 bases. The CDR3 length is 16 residues. CDR1 is LNHDA and CDR2 is SQIVND in the germline V gene (reference sequence). V was pared by 8 bases and J by 5 bases, with 11 bases of the junction left unmatched. The CDR3 here is CASRLAGVTETGELFF. In DNA, the CDR3 is TGTGCCAGTCGGCTAGCGGGGGTCACGGAGACCGGGGAGCTGTTTTTT. Full variable domain (missing parts from reference TRBV19 and TRBJ2-2): DGGITQSPKYLFRKEGQNVTLSCEQNLNHDAMYWYRQDPGQGLRLIYYSQIVNDFQKGDIAEGYSVSREKKESFPLTVTSAQKNPTAFYLCASRLAGVTETGELFFGEGSRLTVL.

This clonotype turned up a few times. CDR3 protein: CASRRLRAGVRTGELFF. CDR3 DNA sequence: TGCGCCAGCCGACGCCTGCGAGCGGGGGTCAGGACCGGGGAGCTGTTTTTT. V is TRBV23-1 and J is TRBJ2-2; the match to TRBD2 covers 8 bases. TRBV23-1 is flagged as an ORF with uncertain function. V lost 8 bases to trimming and J lost 5 bases; unmatched junction nucleotides: 16. The CDR3 consists of 17 residues.